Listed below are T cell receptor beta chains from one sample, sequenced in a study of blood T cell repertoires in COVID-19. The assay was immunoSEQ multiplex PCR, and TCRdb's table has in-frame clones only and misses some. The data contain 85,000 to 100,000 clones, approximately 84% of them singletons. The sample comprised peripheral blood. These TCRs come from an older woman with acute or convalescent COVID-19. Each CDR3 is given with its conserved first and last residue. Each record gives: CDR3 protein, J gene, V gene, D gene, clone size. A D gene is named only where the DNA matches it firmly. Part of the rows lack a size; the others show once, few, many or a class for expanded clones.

CDR3 protein: CASSLANPGQGNSPLHF
J gene: TRBJ1-6
V gene: TRBV7-2
D gene: TRBD1
clone size: -

CDR3 protein: CASTPGQGYEQYF
J gene: TRBJ2-7
V gene: TRBV2
D gene: TRBD1
clone size: -

CDR3 protein: CSASGTGGYEKLFF
J gene: TRBJ1-4
V gene: TRBV20-1
D gene: TRBD1
clone size: -

CDR3 protein: CASSPDRAENSPLHF
J gene: TRBJ1-6
V gene: TRBV7-2
D gene: TRBD1
clone size: -

CDR3 protein: CASSQEGGGGNQPQHF
J gene: TRBJ1-5
V gene: TRBV7-2
D gene: -
clone size: once

CDR3 protein: CASSIPPGESNQPQHF
J gene: TRBJ1-5
V gene: TRBV19
D gene: -
clone size: -

CDR3 protein: CASSLAGQSYEQYF
J gene: TRBJ2-7
V gene: TRBV4-2
D gene: -
clone size: few

CDR3 protein: CASSLRLGEGSPLHF
J gene: TRBJ1-6
V gene: TRBV7-6
D gene: -
clone size: -

CDR3 protein: CASRKTGGSYQETQYF
J gene: TRBJ2-5
V gene: TRBV28
D gene: TRBD1
clone size: -

CDR3 protein: CASSARTGINTEAFF
J gene: TRBJ1-1
V gene: TRBV11-3
D gene: TRBD1
clone size: -

CDR3 protein: CASRRDPVTGELFF
J gene: TRBJ2-2
V gene: TRBV6-5
D gene: -
clone size: -

CDR3 protein: CASSSRGSYGYTF
J gene: TRBJ1-2
V gene: TRBV19
D gene: -
clone size: -

CDR3 protein: CASSQTDYGYTF
J gene: TRBJ1-2
V gene: TRBV11-2
D gene: -
clone size: -

CDR3 protein: CASSLTVSEAFF
J gene: TRBJ1-1
V gene: TRBV12-3/TRBV12-4
D gene: -
clone size: -

CDR3 protein: CASSPGTGAEAFF
J gene: TRBJ1-1
V gene: TRBV7-3
D gene: -
clone size: -

CDR3 protein: CASSLLQGHTEAFF
J gene: TRBJ1-1
V gene: TRBV3-1/TRBV3-2
D gene: -
clone size: -

CDR3 protein: CASSLSRRNYGYTF
J gene: TRBJ1-2
V gene: TRBV27
D gene: -
clone size: -

CDR3 protein: CASSLGGEGQPQHF
J gene: TRBJ1-5
V gene: TRBV28
D gene: -
clone size: -

CDR3 protein: CASSYSNRGGWTEAFF
J gene: TRBJ1-1
V gene: TRBV6-5
D gene: -
clone size: few

CDR3 protein: CASSQAGQHYGYTF
J gene: TRBJ1-2
V gene: TRBV4-2
D gene: -
clone size: -

CDR3 protein: CASALLAGSYNEQFF
J gene: TRBJ2-1
V gene: TRBV2
D gene: TRBD2
clone size: -

CDR3 protein: CASRTGTMTDTQYF
J gene: TRBJ2-3
V gene: TRBV6-6
D gene: TRBD2
clone size: -

CDR3 protein: CASRTSPYNEQFF
J gene: TRBJ2-1
V gene: TRBV19
D gene: TRBD2
clone size: -

CDR3 protein: CASSQEGRGLSNQPQHF
J gene: TRBJ1-5
V gene: TRBV4-1
D gene: TRBD1
clone size: few

CDR3 protein: CASSPRAGAETEAFF
J gene: TRBJ1-1
V gene: TRBV3-1/TRBV3-2
D gene: -
clone size: -

CDR3 protein: CASSERDRVGGNTIYF
J gene: TRBJ1-3
V gene: TRBV6-1
D gene: TRBD1
clone size: once

CDR3 protein: CASSLGQGNNEQFF
J gene: TRBJ2-1
V gene: TRBV18
D gene: TRBD1
clone size: -

CDR3 protein: CASSSTGLGLETQYF
J gene: TRBJ2-5
V gene: TRBV11-2
D gene: TRBD1
clone size: -

CDR3 protein: CARGRGQGVERNYGYTF
J gene: TRBJ1-2
V gene: TRBV19
D gene: TRBD1
clone size: once

CDR3 protein: CASSLTFSSVHENEQFF
J gene: TRBJ2-1
V gene: TRBV7-3
D gene: -
clone size: -

CDR3 protein: CASSQDRVSGISTDTQYF
J gene: TRBJ2-3
V gene: TRBV4-1
D gene: TRBD2
clone size: -

CDR3 protein: CASKLAGDYNEQFF
J gene: TRBJ2-1
V gene: TRBV7-7
D gene: TRBD2
clone size: -

CDR3 protein: CAWSFRITGELFF
J gene: TRBJ2-2
V gene: TRBV30
D gene: -
clone size: -

CDR3 protein: CASTDRAETQYF
J gene: TRBJ2-5
V gene: TRBV27
D gene: TRBD1
clone size: -

CDR3 protein: CASSYRGPGELFF
J gene: TRBJ2-2
V gene: TRBV5-1
D gene: TRBD1
clone size: -

CDR3 protein: CASSLAPTANTEAFF
J gene: TRBJ1-1
V gene: TRBV5-1
D gene: -
clone size: few

CDR3 protein: CASSLETGGGEKLFF
J gene: TRBJ1-4
V gene: TRBV5-1
D gene: TRBD1
clone size: -

CDR3 protein: CASSPGQWNQPQHF
J gene: TRBJ1-5
V gene: TRBV6-6
D gene: TRBD1
clone size: -

CDR3 protein: CASSGTGAHGYTF
J gene: TRBJ1-2
V gene: TRBV7-2
D gene: TRBD1
clone size: -

CDR3 protein: CASSLGQGATDTQYF
J gene: TRBJ2-3
V gene: TRBV7-7
D gene: TRBD1
clone size: -